The clone carrying this TCR beta chain was seen only once. This record comes from a study of blood T cell repertoires in COVID-19. The age range of participants was 18 to 89 years, with residence in under 25 US areas. Two consecutive negative NP/OP PCR tests, clearance, or resolved symptoms defined Cohort 3 recovery. Original data processing: Using reference gene primer amplification, nucleated cell counts were estimated. The protocol was immunoSEQ multiplex PCR, while the TCRdb copy is restricted to in-frame clones and leaves out a portion. V, J and clone size are taken as reported in that table, and D and trimming were inferred from the DNA itself. The sample yields a few hundred thousand clones, about 88% seen once. Germline trimming cut 0 bases from V and 4 bases from J; bases unmatched to any gene: 5. CDR1 is SGDLS, CDR2 YYNGEE, per germline. The CDR3 covers 15 residues.

V and J are TRBV9 and TRBJ2-7, with 9 bases lining up with TRBD1. This TCR derives from a woman aged 60 to 75 who had recovered from COVID-19. Sequencing input: PBMCs or T cells enriched from blood (not recorded which). In DNA form, the CDR3 reads TGTGCCAGCAGCGTAGAACAGGGGGCTGAGTACGAGCAGTACTTC. It is translated as CASSVEQGAEYEQYF.